Listed below are T cell receptor beta chains from one sample, sequenced in a study of response to subunit inactivated influenza vaccine. A single record per CDR3 protein comes from TCRdb applying MiXCR to the RT-PCR reads. The table includes about 540,000 distinct CDR3 sequences, under 25% detected once. Separately, the same data were catalogued under a study of T cells expressing NK-cell markers.

The input for sequencing was CD4+ T cells sorted from PBMCs, taken roughly 13 days after vaccination. These receptors all stem from a man aged 50 to 59 who received an inactivated influenza vaccine. Each CDR3 is given with its conserved first and last residue. Fields, in order: D gene, clone size, J gene, V gene, CDR3 DNA, CDR3 protein. D genes are given only for firm matches. A row's size may be missing; if present it is once, few, many or a size class.

>NA|many|TRBJ2-3|TRBV12-3/TRBV12-4
TGTGCCAGCAGTGCTACAGGGTCATATACGCAGTATTTT
CASSATGSYTQYF
>NA|few|TRBJ2-7|TRBV28
TGTGCCACTGTGGGGGCTCTAAGCGAGCAGTACTTC
CATVGALSEQYF
>NA|NA|TRBJ2-1|TRBV6-2/TRBV6-3
TGTGCCAGCAGTTACTCCCCTTGGGGGACCTCCTACAATGAGCAGTTCTTC
CASSYSPWGTSYNEQFF
>NA|NA|TRBJ2-2|TRBV5-6
TGTGCCAGCAGCTTGATTGGCAACCGGGGCCAGGGGACCGGGGAGCTGTTTTTT
CASSLIGNRGQGTGELFF
>TRBD2|few|TRBJ2-5|TRBV24-1
TGTGCCACCAGTGATAGGTCTAGCGGGAGGGAAGAGACCCAGTACTTC
CATSDRSSGREETQYF
>NA|few|TRBJ1-2|TRBV3-1
TGTGCCAGCAGCCGAAAATATATTTATGGCTACACCTTC
CASSRKYIYGYTF
>TRBD1|NA|TRBJ2-3|TRBV12-3/TRBV12-4
TGTGCCAGCAGCCCCCCAGGGGGCCGGGCAGATACGCAGTATTTT
CASSPPGGRADTQYF
>NA|many|TRBJ1-2|TRBV5-1
TGTGCCAGCAGCTTAGGGACTGGAGACTATGGCTACACCTTC
CASSLGTGDYGYTF
>NA|NA|TRBJ2-7|TRBV20-1
TGCAGTGCAAAGGGTGGCAGGGCTCACGAGCAGTACTTC
CSAKGGRAHEQYF
>NA|NA|TRBJ2-3|TRBV29-1
TGCAGCGTTGAAATGATCCTCTCTAGCACAGATACGCAGTATTTT
CSVEMILSSTDTQYF
>TRBD1|NA|TRBJ2-2|TRBV5-1
TGCGCCAGCAGCGGGACAGGGACCGGGGAGCTGTTTTTT
CASSGTGTGELFF
>NA|NA|TRBJ2-7|TRBV3-1
TGTGCCAGCAGCCAAGGGACGGGAATCTACGAGCAGTACTTC
CASSQGTGIYEQYF
>TRBD1|many|TRBJ2-2|TRBV30
TGTGCCTGGAGGAAAACAGGGGTTCAGGCCACCGGGGAGCTGTTTTTT
CAWRKTGVQATGELFF
>NA|NA|TRBJ2-3|TRBV10-1
TGCGCCAGCAGTGAGCGGGGGGCTACAGATACGCAGTATTTT
CASSERGATDTQYF
>TRBD2|few|TRBJ2-3|TRBV7-2
TGTGCCAGCAGCCTCCTGACTAGCGGGAGGAATTTGGATACGCAGTATTTT
CASSLLTSGRNLDTQYF
>NA|few|TRBJ1-1|TRBV5-1
TGCGCCAGCAAACAGTCGAACACTGAAGCTTTCTTT
CASKQSNTEAFF
>TRBD2|NA|TRBJ2-1|TRBV9
TGTGCCAGCAGTCCGGGACTAGCGGGGGGGCAGTTCTTC
CASSPGLAGGQFF
>TRBD2|NA|TRBJ2-7|TRBV28
TGTGCCAGCAGCACCACTAGCGGGAGTAGGTACGAGCAGTACTTC
CASSTTSGSRYEQYF
>TRBD2|NA|TRBJ2-1|TRBV10-3
TGTGCCATCAGTGAGTCGGGTGCGGCTAGCGGGAGGAAATACAATGAGCAGTTCTTC
CAISESGAASGRKYNEQFF
>TRBD1|many|TRBJ1-6|TRBV4-3
TGCGCCAGCAGACGAACAGGGGCTCAAAGTTCACCCCTCCACTTT
CASRRTGAQSSPLHF
>NA|few|TRBJ1-2|TRBV12-3/TRBV12-4
TGTGCCAGCAGTTTCCTCTATGGCTACACCTTC
CASSFLYGYTF
>TRBD1|few|TRBJ1-6|TRBV30
TGTGCCTGGACACAGGGGGCTGGTAATTCACCCCTCCACTTT
CAWTQGAGNSPLHF
>TRBD2|once|TRBJ2-1|TRBV12-3/TRBV12-4
TGTGCCAGCAGGTCCACTAGCGGGAGGAACAATGAGCAGTTCTTC
CASRSTSGRNNEQFF
>NA|many|TRBJ2-7|TRBV29-1
TGCAGCGTTGAAATGGGTGCGACAGGCGCTCGATACGAGCAGTACTTC
CSVEMGATGARYEQYF
>TRBD1|NA|TRBJ2-7|TRBV20-1
TGCAGTGCTAGACCGATTACCGGGACAGGGGCCTACGAGCAGTACTTC
CSARPITGTGAYEQYF
>NA|NA|TRBJ2-2|TRBV6-1
TGTGCCAGCAGTAATCAGGATAGGTGGAACACCGGGGAGCTGTTTTTT
CASSNQDRWNTGELFF
>TRBD2|few|TRBJ2-3|TRBV12-3/TRBV12-4
TGTGCCAGCAGTAGCGGGGGTCTTACAGATACGCAGTATTTT
CASSSGGLTDTQYF
>NA|few|TRBJ1-2|TRBV25-1
TGTGCCAGCAGTGATTTCCGGGGCTACACCTTC
CASSDFRGYTF
>NA|NA|TRBJ1-5|TRBV19
TGTGCCAGTAGTATCCCCAGACAAAGGGCCCTAAGCAATCAGCCCCAGCATTTT
CASSIPRQRALSNQPQHF
>NA|NA|TRBJ2-1|TRBV5-5
TGTGCCAGCAGCTTGACAGATTCCTACAATGAGCAGTTCTTC
CASSLTDSYNEQFF
>NA|few|TRBJ2-5|TRBV29-1
TGCAGCTATATTAGAACAGAGACCCAGTACTTC
CSYIRTETQYF
>TRBD2|NA|TRBJ2-1|TRBV20-1
TGCAGTGCCCCGAACGGGGGGGTTGTGAGCAATGAGCAGTTCTTC
CSAPNGGVVSNEQFF
>NA|few|TRBJ1-2|TRBV12-3/TRBV12-4
TGTGCCAGCACTACGAGGACTGTAGCTAACTATGGCTACACCTTC
CASTTRTVANYGYTF
>TRBD2|few|TRBJ2-1|TRBV28
TGTGCCAGCAATAAACCGGGACTAGGTGTGCATGAGCAGTTCTTC
CASNKPGLGVHEQFF
>NA|many|TRBJ1-1|TRBV5-1
TGCGCCAGCAGCTTGGTGCCGGAGAACACTGAAGCTTTCTTT
CASSLVPENTEAFF
>NA|few|TRBJ2-3|TRBV6-2/TRBV6-3
TGTGCCAGCAGACGACCTCCCCGGGTTCGCACAGATACGCAGTATTTT
CASRRPPRVRTDTQYF
>NA|NA|TRBJ2-2|TRBV5-1
TGCGCCAGCAGCCTGACGTCGAGCACCGGGGAGCTGTTTTTT
CASSLTSSTGELFF
>NA|few|TRBJ1-2|TRBV3-1
TGTGCCAGCAGCCAAGGAAGCCGAAAAAGTGGCTACACCTTC
CASSQGSRKSGYTF
>TRBD2|few|TRBJ2-5|TRBV12-3/TRBV12-4
TGTGCCAGCAGTCCGCGGGGGGGCGGTGAGACCCAGTACTTC
CASSPRGGGETQYF
>NA|many|TRBJ2-5|TRBV7-2
TGTGCCAGCAGCTTAGGCGAGGCCGAGACCCAGTACTTC
CASSLGEAETQYF
>NA|NA|TRBJ1-1|TRBV11-3
TGTGCCAGCAGCTTAGATTCCAATCGTGAAGCTTTCTTT
CASSLDSNREAFF
>NA|once|TRBJ2-7|TRBV6-2/TRBV6-3
TGTGCCAGCAGATCATGGACAGCGGGCTACGAGCAGTACTTC
CASRSWTAGYEQYF
>NA|few|TRBJ1-5|TRBV19
TGTGCCAGTAGTTTTGAACCTCAGCCCCAGCATTTT
CASSFEPQPQHF
>TRBD2|few|TRBJ2-3|TRBV4-1
TGCGCCAGCAGCCTCGGGGGGTCGGGACTCACAGATACGCAGTATTTT
CASSLGGSGLTDTQYF
>NA|NA|TRBJ2-3|TRBV5-1
TGCGCCAGCAGCTTGGGTCGGCTTCGCACAGATACGCAGTATTTT
CASSLGRLRTDTQYF
>NA|NA|TRBJ1-1|TRBV6-5
TGTGCCAGCAGTTACAGGGCAGGGCGCCATGAAGCTTTCTTT
CASSYRAGRHEAFF
>TRBD2|many|TRBJ2-7|TRBV12-3/TRBV12-4
TGTGCCAGCAGTTTCGGGGGGTACGAGCAGTACTTC
CASSFGGYEQYF
>TRBD1|few|TRBJ1-2|TRBV5-5
TGTGCCAGCAGCCATGGGACAGGGGGTCGGAACTATGGCTACACCTTC
CASSHGTGGRNYGYTF
>TRBD2|NA|TRBJ2-3|TRBV25-1
TGTGCCAGCAGCGCGGTGGGACTAGCGGGAGCCCCCGCCCTTTGGGATACGCAGTATTTT
CASSAVGLAGAPALWDTQYF
>NA|few|TRBJ2-5|TRBV11-1
TGTGCCAGCAGCCGAGCGCAAGAGACCCAGTACTTC
CASSRAQETQYF